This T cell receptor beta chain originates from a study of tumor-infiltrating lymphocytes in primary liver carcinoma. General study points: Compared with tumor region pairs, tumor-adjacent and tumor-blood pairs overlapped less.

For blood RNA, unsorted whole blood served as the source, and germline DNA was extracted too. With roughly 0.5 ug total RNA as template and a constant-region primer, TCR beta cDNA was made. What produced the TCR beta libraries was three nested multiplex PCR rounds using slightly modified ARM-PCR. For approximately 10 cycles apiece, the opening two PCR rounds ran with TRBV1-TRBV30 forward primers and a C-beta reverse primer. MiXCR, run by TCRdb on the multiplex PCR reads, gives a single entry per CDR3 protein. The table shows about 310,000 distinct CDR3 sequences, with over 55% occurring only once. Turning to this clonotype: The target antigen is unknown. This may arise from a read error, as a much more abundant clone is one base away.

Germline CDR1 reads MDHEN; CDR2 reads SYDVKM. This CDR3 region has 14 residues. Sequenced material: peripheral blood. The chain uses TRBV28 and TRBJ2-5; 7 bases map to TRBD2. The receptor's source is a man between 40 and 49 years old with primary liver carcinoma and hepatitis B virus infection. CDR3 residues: CASLDGGIQETKYF. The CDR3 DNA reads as TGTGCCAGCTTGGACGGGGGGATACAAGAGACCAAGTACTTC.